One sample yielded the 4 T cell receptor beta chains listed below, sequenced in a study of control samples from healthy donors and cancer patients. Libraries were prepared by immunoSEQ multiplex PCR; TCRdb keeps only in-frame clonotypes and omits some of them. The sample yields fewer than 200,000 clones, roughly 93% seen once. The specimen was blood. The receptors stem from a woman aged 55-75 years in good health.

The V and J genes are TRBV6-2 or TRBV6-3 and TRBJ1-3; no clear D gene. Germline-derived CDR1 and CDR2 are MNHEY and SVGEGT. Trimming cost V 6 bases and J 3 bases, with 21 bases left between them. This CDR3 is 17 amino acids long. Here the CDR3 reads CASSRTRTALFGNTIYF. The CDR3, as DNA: TGTGCCAGCAGCCGAACTCGGACGGCTCTGTTTGGAAACACCATATATTTT.

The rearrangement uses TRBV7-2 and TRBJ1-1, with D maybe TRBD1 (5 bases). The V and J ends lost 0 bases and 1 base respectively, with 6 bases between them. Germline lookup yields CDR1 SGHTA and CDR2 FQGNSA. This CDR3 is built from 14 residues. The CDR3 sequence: CASSLAGTNTEAFF. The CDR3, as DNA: TGTGCCAGCAGCTTAGCAGGGACGAACACTGAAGCTTTCTTT. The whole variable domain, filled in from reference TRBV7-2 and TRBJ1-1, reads GAGVSQSPSNKVTEKGKDVELRCDPISGHTALYWYRQSLGQGLEFLIYFQGNSAPDKSGLPSDRFSAERTGGSVSTLTIQRTQQEDSAVYLCASSLAGTNTEAFFGQGTRLTVV.

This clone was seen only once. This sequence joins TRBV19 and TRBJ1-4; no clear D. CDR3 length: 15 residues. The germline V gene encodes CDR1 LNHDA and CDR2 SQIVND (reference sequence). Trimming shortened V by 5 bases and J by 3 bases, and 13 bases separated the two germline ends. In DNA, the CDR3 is TGTGCCAGTAGTGCCCGGACGGGTGCTAATGAAAAACTGTTTTTT. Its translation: CASSARTGANEKLFF.

The CDR3 coding sequence is TGTGCCAGCAGCTTAGAGACAGGGGAAGGCTATCGTGAAGCTTTCTTT. This codes for CASSLETGEGYREAFF. The chain employs TRBV7-9 and TRBJ1-1; 8 bases line up with TRBD1. The CDR3 covers 16 residues. V shed 1 base, J shed 7 bases, and the junction held 11 bases outside the gene matches. CDR1 SEHNR and CDR2 FQNEAQ come from the germline V gene (reference sequence).